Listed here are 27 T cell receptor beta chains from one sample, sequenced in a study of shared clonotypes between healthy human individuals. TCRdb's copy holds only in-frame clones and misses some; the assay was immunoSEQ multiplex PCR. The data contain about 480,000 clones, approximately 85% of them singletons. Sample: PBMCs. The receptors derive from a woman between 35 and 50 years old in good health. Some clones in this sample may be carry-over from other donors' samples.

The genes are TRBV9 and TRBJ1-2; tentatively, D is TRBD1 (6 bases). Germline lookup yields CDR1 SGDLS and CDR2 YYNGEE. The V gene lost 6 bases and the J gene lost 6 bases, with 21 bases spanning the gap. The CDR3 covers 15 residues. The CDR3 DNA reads TGTGCCAGCACCCGCGTCCACTCCGGGACAAATGGCTACACCTTC. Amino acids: CASTRVHSGTNGYTF.

CDR3 DNA: TGTGCCAGCAGCAATCGGGGTGGTAGCGGGAGTGAGCAGTTCTTC. Translating it yields CASSNRGGSGSEQFF. The chain couples TRBV7-3 to TRBJ2-1; 9 bases are a match to TRBD2. The CDR3 runs to 15 residues. V shed 5 bases, J shed 9 bases, and the junction held 11 bases outside the gene matches. Germline CDR1 SGHTA, CDR2 FQGTGA.

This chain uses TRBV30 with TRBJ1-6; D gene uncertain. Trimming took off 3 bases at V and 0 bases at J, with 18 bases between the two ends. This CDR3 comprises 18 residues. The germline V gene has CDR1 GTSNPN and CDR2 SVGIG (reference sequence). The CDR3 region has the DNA TGTGCCTGGAGGGGAGGGTCAAGGGAGAGCTCCTATAATTCACCCCTCCACTTT. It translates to CAWRGGSRESSYNSPLHF.

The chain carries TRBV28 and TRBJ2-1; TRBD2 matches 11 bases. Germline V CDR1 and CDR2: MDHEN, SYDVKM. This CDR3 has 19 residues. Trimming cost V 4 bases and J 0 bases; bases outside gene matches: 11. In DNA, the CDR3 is TGTGCCAGCAGTTCTTCCGGACTAGCGGGCTCCAGCTCCTACAATGAGCAGTTCTTC. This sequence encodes CASSSSGLAGSSSYNEQFF.

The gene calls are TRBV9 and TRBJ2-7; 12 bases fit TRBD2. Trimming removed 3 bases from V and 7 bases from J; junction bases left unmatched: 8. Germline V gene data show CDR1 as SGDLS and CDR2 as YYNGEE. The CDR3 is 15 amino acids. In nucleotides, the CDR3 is TGTGCCAGCAGCGCCGAAGGGCTAGCGGGAGGGGAGCAGTACTTC. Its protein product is CASSAEGLAGGEQYF. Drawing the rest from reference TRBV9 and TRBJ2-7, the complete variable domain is DSGVTQTPKHLITATGQRVTLRCSPRSGDLSVYWYQQSLDQGLQFLIQYYNGEERAKGNILERFSAQQFPDLHSELNLSSLELGDSALYFCASSAEGLAGGEQYFGPGTRLTVT.

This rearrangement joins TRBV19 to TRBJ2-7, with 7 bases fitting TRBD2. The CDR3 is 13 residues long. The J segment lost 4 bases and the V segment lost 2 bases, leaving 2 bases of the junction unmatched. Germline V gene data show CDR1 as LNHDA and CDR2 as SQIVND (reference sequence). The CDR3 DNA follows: TGTGCCAGTAGTATAAGCGGGATTTACGAGCAGTACTTC. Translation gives CASSISGIYEQYF.

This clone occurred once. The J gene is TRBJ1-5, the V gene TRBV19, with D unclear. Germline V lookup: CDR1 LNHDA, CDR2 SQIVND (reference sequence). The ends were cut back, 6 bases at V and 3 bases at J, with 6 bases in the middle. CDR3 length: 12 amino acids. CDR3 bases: TGTGCCAGTAGGTCGGACAATCAGCCCCAGCATTTT. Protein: CASRSDNQPQHF. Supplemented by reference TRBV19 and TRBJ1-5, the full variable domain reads DGGITQSPKYLFRKEGQNVTLSCEQNLNHDAMYWYRQDPGQGLRLIYYSQIVNDFQKGDIAEGYSVSREKKESFPLTVTSAQKNPTAFYLCASRSDNQPQHFGDGTRLSIL.

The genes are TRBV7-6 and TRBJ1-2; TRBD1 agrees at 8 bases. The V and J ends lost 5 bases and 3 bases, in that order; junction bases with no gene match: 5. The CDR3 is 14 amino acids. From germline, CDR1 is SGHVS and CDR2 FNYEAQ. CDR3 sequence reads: CASSPQGADYGYTF. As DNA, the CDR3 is TGTGCCAGCAGCCCCCAGGGGGCGGACTATGGCTACACCTTC.

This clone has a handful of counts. CDR3 in DNA: TGCGCCAGCGCCGGAAGTCTAGCCTACTACAATGAGCAGTTCTTC. This sequence encodes CASAGSLAYYNEQFF. This rearrangement joins TRBV5-1 to TRBJ2-1; D is possibly TRBD2 (5 bases). CDR1 SGHRS and CDR2 YFSETQ come from the germline V gene. V was trimmed by 7 bases and J by 3 bases, leaving 17 bases between them. CDR3 size: 15 residues.

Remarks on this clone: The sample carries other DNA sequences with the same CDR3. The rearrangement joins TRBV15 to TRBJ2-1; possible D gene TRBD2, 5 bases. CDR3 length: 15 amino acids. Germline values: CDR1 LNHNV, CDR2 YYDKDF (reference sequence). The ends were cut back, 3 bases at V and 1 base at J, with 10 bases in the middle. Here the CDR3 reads CATSRDPGSYNEQFF. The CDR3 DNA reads TGTGCCACCAGCAGGGACCCGGGGTCCTACAATGAGCAGTTCTTC.

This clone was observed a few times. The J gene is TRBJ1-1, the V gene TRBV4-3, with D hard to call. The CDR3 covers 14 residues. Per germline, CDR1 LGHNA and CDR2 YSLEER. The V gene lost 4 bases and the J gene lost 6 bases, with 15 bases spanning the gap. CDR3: CASSPLNTVAEAFF. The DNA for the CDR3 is TGCGCCAGCAGCCCTCTCAACACTGTTGCTGAAGCTTTCTTT.

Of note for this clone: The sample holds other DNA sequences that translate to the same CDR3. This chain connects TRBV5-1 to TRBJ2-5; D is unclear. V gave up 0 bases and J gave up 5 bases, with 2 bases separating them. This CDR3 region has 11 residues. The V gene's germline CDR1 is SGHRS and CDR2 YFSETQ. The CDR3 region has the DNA TGCGCCAGCAGCTTGGTGGAGACCCAGTACTTC. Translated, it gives CASSLVETQYF. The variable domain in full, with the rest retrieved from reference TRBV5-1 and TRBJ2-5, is KAGVTQTPRYLIKTRGQQVTLSCSPISGHRSVSWYQQTPGQGLQFLFEYFSETQRNKGNFPGRFSGRQFSNSRSEMNVSTLELGDSALYLCASSLVETQYFGPGTRLLVL.

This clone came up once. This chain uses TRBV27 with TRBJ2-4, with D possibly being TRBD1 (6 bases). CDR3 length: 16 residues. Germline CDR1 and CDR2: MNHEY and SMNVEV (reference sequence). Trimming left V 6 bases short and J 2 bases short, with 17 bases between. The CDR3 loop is CASRLTGSVTKNIQYF. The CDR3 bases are TGTGCCAGCAGACTCACAGGGAGCGTAACCAAAAACATTCAGTACTTC.

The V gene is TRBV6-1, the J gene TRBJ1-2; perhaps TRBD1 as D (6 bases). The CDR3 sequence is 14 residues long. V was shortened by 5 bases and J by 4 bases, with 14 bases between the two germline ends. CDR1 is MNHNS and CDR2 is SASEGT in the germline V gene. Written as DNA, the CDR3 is TGTGCCAGCAGTCCCAGACAGGCCCTCTATGGCTACACCTTC. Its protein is CASSPRQALYGYTF.

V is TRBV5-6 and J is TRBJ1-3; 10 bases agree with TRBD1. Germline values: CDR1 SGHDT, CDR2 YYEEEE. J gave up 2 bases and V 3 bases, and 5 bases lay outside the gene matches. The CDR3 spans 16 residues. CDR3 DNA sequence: TGTGCCAGCAGCTACACCGGGACAGGGGCTGGAAACACCATATATTTT. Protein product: CASSYTGTGAGNTIYF.

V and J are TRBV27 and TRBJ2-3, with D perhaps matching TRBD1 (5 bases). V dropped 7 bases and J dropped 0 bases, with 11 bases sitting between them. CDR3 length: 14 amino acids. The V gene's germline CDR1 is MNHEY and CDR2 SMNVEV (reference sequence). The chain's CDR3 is CASKTSGSTDTQYF. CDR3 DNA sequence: TGTGCCAGCAAAACGTCAGGGAGCACAGATACGCAGTATTTT.

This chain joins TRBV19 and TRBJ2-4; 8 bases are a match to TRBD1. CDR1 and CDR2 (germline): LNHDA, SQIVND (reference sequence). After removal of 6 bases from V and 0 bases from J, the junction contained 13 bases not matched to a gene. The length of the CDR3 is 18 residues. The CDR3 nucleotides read TGTGCCAGTAGCTTACGGGACAGGACATACCTAGCCAAAAACATTCAGTACTTC. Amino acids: CASSLRDRTYLAKNIQYF.

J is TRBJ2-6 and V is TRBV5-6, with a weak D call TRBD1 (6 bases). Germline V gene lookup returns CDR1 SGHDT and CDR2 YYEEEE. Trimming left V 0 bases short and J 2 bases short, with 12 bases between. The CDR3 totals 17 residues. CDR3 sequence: CASSLDVGGAGANVLTF. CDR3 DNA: TGTGCCAGCAGCTTGGATGTTGGGGGCGCTGGGGCCAACGTCCTGACTTTC.

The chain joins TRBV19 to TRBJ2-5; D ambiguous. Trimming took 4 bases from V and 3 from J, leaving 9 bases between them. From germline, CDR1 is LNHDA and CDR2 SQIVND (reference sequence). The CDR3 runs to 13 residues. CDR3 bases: TGTGCCAGTAGTAGGCTAACAAAAGAGACCCAGTACTTC. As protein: CASSRLTKETQYF.

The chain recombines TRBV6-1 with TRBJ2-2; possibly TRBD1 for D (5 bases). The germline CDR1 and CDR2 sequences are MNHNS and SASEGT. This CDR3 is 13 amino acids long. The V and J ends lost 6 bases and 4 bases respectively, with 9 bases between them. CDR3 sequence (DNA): TGTGCCAGCAGGGGGCGCGGCACCGGGGAGCTGTTTTTT. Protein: CASRGRGTGELFF.

The CDR3 nucleotides read TGTGCCAGCAGACAAACTGGGACAGGGGGCTATGGCTACACCTTC. Translation gives CASRQTGTGGYGYTF. The chain uses TRBV27 and TRBJ1-2; TRBD1 agrees at 11 bases. The CDR3 has 15 residues. The V gene end was trimmed by 6 bases and the J gene end by 4 bases; junction bases not matched to a gene: 7. Germline CDR1 and CDR2: MNHEY and SMNVEV (reference sequence).

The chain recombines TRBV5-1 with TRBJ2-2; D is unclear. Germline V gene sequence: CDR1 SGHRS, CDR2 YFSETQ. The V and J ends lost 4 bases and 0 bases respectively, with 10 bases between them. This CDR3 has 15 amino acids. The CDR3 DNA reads TGCGCCAGCAGCGAGACACCCACGAACACCGGGGAGCTGTTTTTT. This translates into CASSETPTNTGELFF.

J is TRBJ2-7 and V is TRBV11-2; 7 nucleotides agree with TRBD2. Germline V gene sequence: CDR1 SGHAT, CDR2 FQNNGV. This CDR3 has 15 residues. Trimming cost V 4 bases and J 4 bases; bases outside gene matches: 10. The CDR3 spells CASSSRGRVGYEQYF. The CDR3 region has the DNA TGTGCCAGCAGCTCTCGTGGGAGGGTTGGGTACGAGCAGTACTTC.

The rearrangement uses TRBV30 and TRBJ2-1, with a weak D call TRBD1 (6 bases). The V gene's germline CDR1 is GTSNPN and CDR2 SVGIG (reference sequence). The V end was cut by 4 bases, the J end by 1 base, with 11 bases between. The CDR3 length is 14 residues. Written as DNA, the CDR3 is TGTGCCTGGATCCGAGGACAGTCCTACAATGAGCAGTTCTTC. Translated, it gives CAWIRGQSYNEQFF.

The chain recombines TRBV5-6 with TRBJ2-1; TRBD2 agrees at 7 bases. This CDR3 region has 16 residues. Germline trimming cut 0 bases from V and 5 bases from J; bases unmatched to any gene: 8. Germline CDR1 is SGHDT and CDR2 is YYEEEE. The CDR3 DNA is TGTGCCAGCAGCTTGGGTCCGCGGGGAGGGGACAATGAGCAGTTCTTC. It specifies CASSLGPRGGDNEQFF.

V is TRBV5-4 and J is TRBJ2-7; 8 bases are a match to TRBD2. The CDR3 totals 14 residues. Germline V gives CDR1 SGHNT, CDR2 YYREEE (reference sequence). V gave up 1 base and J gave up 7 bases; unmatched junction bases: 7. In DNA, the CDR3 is TGTGCCAGCAGCTTGATTAGCGGGAAGGGTGAGCAGTACTTC. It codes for CASSLISGKGEQYF.

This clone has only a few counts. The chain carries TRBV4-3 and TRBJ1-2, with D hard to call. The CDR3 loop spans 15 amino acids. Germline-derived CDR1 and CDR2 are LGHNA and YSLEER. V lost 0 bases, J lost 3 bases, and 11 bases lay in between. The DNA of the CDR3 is TGCGCCAGCAGCCAAGAGGCGGGGTTGGACTATGGCTACACCTTC. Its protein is CASSQEAGLDYGYTF.